Listed here are 28 T cell receptor beta chains from one sample, sequenced in a study of T cells in localized non-small cell lung cancer (dated by TCRdb to 2019 to 2021). Libraries came from the immunoSEQ multiplex PCR assay. TCRdb provides this immuneACCESS table in a form limited to in-frame rearrangements. Some clones are lacking; in checked studies, under half of them reflect an unresolved V gene, and why the rest are absent is not known. Across this sample there are roughly 27,000 clones, with approximately 89% seen only once. About 28% of the sample rests with the top ten. The source was peripheral blood, collected before any cancer treatment. These receptors all come from a female donor of 60 years or more with stage I lung adenocarcinoma.

The chain carries TRBV20-1 and TRBJ1-1; D is possibly TRBD1 (5 bases). This CDR3 has 11 residues. Trimming took off 1 base at V and 8 bases at J, with 8 bases between the two ends. Per germline, CDR1 DFQATT and CDR2 SNEGSKA (reference sequence). CDR3 sequence (DNA): TGCAGTGCTAGAGGGGACGGAGAAGCTTTCTTT. This sequence encodes CSARGDGEAFF.

The chain employs TRBV5-6 and TRBJ1-6; D not certain. Trimming shortened V by 1 base and J by 0 bases, and 8 bases separated the two germline ends. This CDR3 spans 16 amino acids. Germline V gives CDR1 SGHDT, CDR2 YYEEEE. The DNA of the CDR3 is TGTGCCAGCAGCTTGTTCAGCGGCTCCTATAATTCACCCCTCCACTTT. It translates to CASSLFSGSYNSPLHF.

The chain is built from TRBV29-1 and TRBJ2-3; D is undetermined. Trimming shortened V by 5 bases and J by 6 bases, and 9 bases separated the two germline ends. The CDR3 loop spans 11 amino acids. Germline CDR1 reads SQVTM; CDR2 reads ANQGSEA. The CDR3 coding sequence is TGCAGCGTTCGAATGGGTGATACGCAGTATTTT. Translated: CSVRMGDTQYF.

The chain couples TRBV6-6 to TRBJ2-2; D is uncertain. The germline gives CDR1 MNHNY, CDR2 SVGAGI (reference sequence). The CDR3 runs 13 residues. Between the trimmed V and J ends, which lost 5 bases and 6 bases, there was a span of 10 bases. The CDR3 here is CASSLVLSGELFF. The DNA for the CDR3 is TGTGCCAGCAGTCTAGTACTCTCCGGGGAGCTGTTTTTT.

V gene TRBV15 combines with J gene TRBJ2-3; a possible D gene is TRBD2 (6 bases). V was shortened by 4 bases and J by 6 bases, with 14 bases between the two germline ends. The germline V gene encodes CDR1 LNHNV and CDR2 YYDKDF (reference sequence). This CDR3 is built from 14 residues. CDR3 residues: CATSIYGSLDTQYF. In nucleotides, the CDR3 is TGTGCCACCAGCATCTACGGGAGCTTGGATACGCAGTATTTT.

This chain connects TRBV27 to TRBJ1-4, with D maybe TRBD1 (5 bases). Trimming cost V 8 bases and J 0 bases, with 22 bases left between them. Germline V gene lookup returns CDR1 MNHEY and CDR2 SMNVEV (reference sequence). This CDR3 spans 18 amino acids. The CDR3 sequence is CASVVRAQASATNEKLFF. In DNA form, the CDR3 reads TGTGCCAGCGTCGTCCGGGCACAGGCCTCAGCAACTAATGAAAAACTGTTTTTT. The entire variable domain, with the rest obtained from reference TRBV27 and TRBJ1-4, is as follows: EAQVTQNPRYLITVTGKKLTVTCSQNMNHEYMSWYRQDPGLGLRQIYYSMNVEVTDKGDVPEGYKVSRKEKRNFPLILESPSPNQTSLYFCASVVRAQASATNEKLFFGSGTQLSVL.

This chain links TRBV28 with TRBJ2-1; 10 bases align to TRBD2. This CDR3 region has 16 residues. Germline V CDR1 and CDR2: MDHEN, SYDVKM. Trimming removed 4 bases from V and 3 bases from J; junction bases left unmatched: 6. CDR3 DNA: TGTGCCAGCAGTTCAATGACTAGCGGGTTCTACAATGAGCAGTTCTTC. It is translated as CASSSMTSGFYNEQFF.

This chain uses TRBV18 with TRBJ2-1; no clear D gene. Trimming stripped 0 bases from V and 10 bases from J, with 16 bases between. This CDR3 spans 15 amino acids. Germline V gene lookup returns CDR1 KGHSH and CDR2 LQKENI. CDR3 protein: CASSPPGSRNGEQFF. The CDR3 DNA reads TGTGCCAGCTCACCACCGGGGTCTCGAAATGGGGAGCAGTTCTTC.

V and J are TRBV15 and TRBJ2-2; TRBD2 aligns across 12 bases. Per the germline V gene, CDR1 is LNHNV and CDR2 is YYDKDF (reference sequence). The CDR3 is 15 amino acids. Unmatched junction bases numbered 1, after V lost 6 bases and J lost 2 bases. The CDR3, as DNA: TGTGCCACCAGTGGACTAGCGGGAAACACCGGGGAGCTGTTTTTT. Translated, it gives CATSGLAGNTGELFF.

This clone was found a few times. This rearrangement joins TRBV7-7 to TRBJ1-5; D ambiguous. The germline V gene encodes CDR1 SSHAT and CDR2 FNYEAQ (reference sequence). This CDR3 has 11 residues. CDR3 sequence reads: CKTDSNQPQHF. CDR3 sequence (DNA): TGTAAAACTGATAGCAATCAGCCCCAGCATTTT.

The chain uses TRBV28 and TRBJ1-5; 9 bases align to TRBD1. CDR1 is MDHEN, CDR2 SYDVKM, per germline. Trimming removed 3 bases from V and 3 bases from J; junction bases left unmatched: 6. This CDR3 region has 16 residues. The CDR3 spells CASSFLGQGHNQPQHF. DNA for the CDR3: TGTGCCAGCAGTTTCCTGGGACAGGGTCACAATCAGCCCCAGCATTTT.

This chain joins TRBV5-1 and TRBJ2-7; D not certain. The CDR3 is 13 amino acids. The V end was cut by 4 bases, the J end by 9 bases, with 17 bases between. Per the germline V gene, CDR1 is SGHRS and CDR2 is YFSETQ. Here the CDR3 reads CASSDYIATTQYF. CDR3 DNA sequence: TGCGCCAGCAGCGATTACATAGCTACGACGCAGTACTTC.

The chain has TRBV2 and TRBJ2-3; 8 nucleotides line up with TRBD2. Germline assignment: CDR1 SNHLY and CDR2 FYNNEI. The CDR3 has 15 residues. Trimming took 3 bases from V and 2 from J; bases not matched to a gene: 4. The CDR3 nucleotides are TGTGCCAGCAGTGACCCGGGGGGGCCCACAGATACGCAGTATTTT. Residues: CASSDPGGPTDTQYF.

With respect to this clone: Other DNA variants within this sample encode the same CDR3. This sequence joins TRBV15 and TRBJ2-5; D is unclear. The CDR3 loop spans 12 amino acids. The germline CDR1 and CDR2 sequences are LNHNV and YYDKDF (reference sequence). Trimming took off 1 base at V and 5 bases at J, with 5 bases between the two ends. CDR3 DNA sequence: TGTGCCACCAGCAGAGTAGGGGAGACCCAGTACTTC. Translated: CATSRVGETQYF.

The rearrangement joins TRBV4-1 to TRBJ2-5; 12 nucleotides match TRBD2. Unmatched junction bases numbered 5, after V lost 6 bases and J lost 0 bases. This CDR3 contains 16 residues. Germline V CDR1 and CDR2: MGHRA, YSYEKL. The CDR3 region is CASSKGLAGYQETQYF. The CDR3 nucleotides read TGCGCCAGCAGTAAAGGACTAGCGGGGTACCAAGAGACCCAGTACTTC.

This chain uses TRBV27 with TRBJ2-1, with D perhaps TRBD1 (6 bases). V shed 4 bases and J shed 6 bases, with 22 bases lying between them. The germline gives CDR1 MNHEY, CDR2 SMNVEV (reference sequence). The CDR3 spans 17 residues. CDR3 nucleotide sequence: TGTGCCAGCAGTTCCCCCCCCACAGGGCTGGGGATCAATGAGCAGTTCTTC. As protein: CASSSPPTGLGINEQFF.

CDR3 amino acids: CASSGGWTSQETQYF. CDR3 DNA sequence: TGTGCCAGCAGTGGCGGATGGACTAGTCAAGAGACCCAGTACTTC. The J gene is TRBJ2-5, the V gene TRBV6-1, with 7 bases aligning to TRBD2. Germline assignment: CDR1 MNHNS and CDR2 SASEGT. CDR3 size: 15 residues. After removal of 4 bases from V and 2 bases from J, the junction contained 7 bases not matched to a gene.

The chain joins TRBV30 to TRBJ1-6; 11 nucleotides match TRBD1. Germline assignment: CDR1 GTSNPN and CDR2 SVGIG (reference sequence). The CDR3 covers 17 residues. Germline trimming cut 3 bases from V and 0 bases from J; bases unmatched to any gene: 4. CDR3 coding DNA: TGTGCCTGGAGGGGACAGGGGGGAACCTCCTATAATTCACCCCTCCACTTT. Translated: CAWRGQGGTSYNSPLHF.

V and J are TRBV28 and TRBJ2-2, with TRBD2 matching over 9 bases. Unmatched junction bases numbered 7, after V lost 5 bases and J lost 3 bases. CDR1 MDHEN and CDR2 SYDVKM come from the germline V gene. The CDR3 covers 16 residues. CDR3 protein: CASSLAGGEDTGELFF. CDR3 DNA: TGTGCCAGCAGTCTCGCGGGAGGGGAGGACACCGGGGAGCTGTTTTTT.

This chain joins TRBV29-1 and TRBJ2-1; TRBD2 agrees at 8 bases. Germline V gives CDR1 SQVTM, CDR2 ANQGSEA. Losses at the gene ends were 4 bases for V and 10 bases for J; bases not matched to a gene: 6. The CDR3 spans 12 residues. The CDR3 loop reads CSVGVAGREQFF. In DNA form, the CDR3 reads TGCAGCGTTGGGGTAGCGGGGAGAGAGCAGTTCTTC.

The V call is TRBV4-1, the J call TRBJ2-1, with TRBD2 identical over 10 bases. From germline, CDR1 is MGHRA and CDR2 YSYEKL. J gave up 12 bases and V 1 base, and 9 bases lay outside the gene matches. The CDR3 sequence is 15 residues long. CDR3 bases: TGCGCCAGCAGCCAAGCGGGAGCGGGAGGGCCAGGGCAGTTCTTC. Translation: CASSQAGAGGPGQFF.

CDR3 DNA sequence: TGTGCCAGCAGCTTAGACAGGGAAGAACAAGCTTTCTTT. It encodes CASSLDREEQAFF. The V call is TRBV7-3, the J call TRBJ1-1; 7 nucleotides line up with TRBD1. V lost 2 bases to trimming and J lost 9 bases; unmatched junction nucleotides: 6. CDR3 length: 13 residues. From germline, CDR1 is SGHTA and CDR2 FQGTGA.

This rearrangement joins TRBV18 to TRBJ2-1; D perhaps matches TRBD2 (6 bases). V shed 2 bases and J shed 2 bases, with 13 bases lying between them. The CDR3 has 16 residues. Germline V gives CDR1 KGHSH, CDR2 LQKENI. CDR3 sequence (DNA): TGTGCCAGCTCACCAAGGAGGGACGGGCCCTACAATGAGCAGTTCTTC. It encodes CASSPRRDGPYNEQFF.

V gene TRBV28 combines with J gene TRBJ2-1; D ambiguous. CDR1 and CDR2 from the germline V gene are MDHEN and SYDVKM. V shed 7 bases and J shed 5 bases, with 6 bases lying between them. The CDR3 length is 11 residues. CDR3 sequence (DNA): TGTGCCAGCAATCGGCACAATGAGCAGTTCTTC. Protein product: CASNRHNEQFF.

The V and J genes are TRBV5-6 and TRBJ2-7, with 9 nucleotides matching TRBD1. The CDR3 spans 16 residues. The junction had 8 bases not matched to a gene; V was cut back by 4 bases and J by 0 bases. The germline V gene has CDR1 SGHDT and CDR2 YYEEEE. This chain's CDR3 is CASSPGTGSSSYEQYF. For the CDR3, the DNA is TGTGCCAGCAGCCCCGGGACAGGGTCAAGCTCCTACGAGCAGTACTTC.

V usage is TRBV2 and J usage is TRBJ2-2; no clear D gene. This CDR3 is built from 13 residues. Germline CDR1 reads SNHLY; CDR2 reads FYNNEI. V shed 6 bases and J shed 2 bases, with 7 bases lying between them. The CDR3 here is CASRLGNTGELFF. DNA for the CDR3: TGTGCCAGCAGGCTAGGTAACACCGGGGAGCTGTTTTTT.

The chain has TRBV5-1 and TRBJ2-2; D unresolved. This CDR3 spans 15 amino acids. Trimming removed 3 bases at V and 4 bases at J, with 13 bases between. CDR1 SGHRS and CDR2 YFSETQ come from the germline V gene. This chain's CDR3 is CASSSLGLSTGELFF. The CDR3, as DNA: TGCGCCAGCAGCTCTCTTGGGTTATCCACCGGGGAGCTGTTTTTT. Based on the CDR3 plus reference TRBV5-1 and TRBJ2-2, the full variable domain is KAGVTQTPRYLIKTRGQQVTLSCSPISGHRSVSWYQQTPGQGLQFLFEYFSETQRNKGNFPGRFSGRQFSNSRSEMNVSTLELGDSALYLCASSSLGLSTGELFFGEGSRLTVL.

This chain uses TRBV5-8 with TRBJ2-7, with D unclear. From germline, CDR1 is SGHTS and CDR2 YDEGEE. The CDR3 covers 12 residues. Trimming took off 5 bases at V and 1 base at J, with 7 bases between the two ends. CDR3 bases: TGTGCCAGCAGGCTGTTTTCCTACGAGCAGTACTTC. This codes for CASRLFSYEQYF.